One and the same sample provided the 5 T cell receptor beta chains below, sequenced in a study of blood T cell repertoires in COVID-19 (dated by TCRdb to 2019 to 2021). Libraries were constructed by the immunoSEQ multiplex PCR assay. Imported from immuneACCESS, the table was reduced by TCRdb to in-frame sequences with V and J called. These copies leave out some clones; in studies compared against another copy, an unresolved V gene accounts for under half, and the cause of the remainder is not known. This sample gives approximately 63,000 clones in total; roughly 85% of them show up just once. About 1.5% of the sample is in the top ten clones. The sequencing input was peripheral blood. The receptors derive from a woman of 80 years or more with acute or convalescent COVID-19.

V and J are TRBV18 and TRBJ1-1, with 12 bases lining up with TRBD1. Germline values: CDR1 KGHSH, CDR2 LQKENI. After removal of 2 bases from V and 4 bases from J, the junction contained 5 bases not matched to a gene. The CDR3 runs to 16 residues. The DNA for the CDR3 is TGTGCCAGCTCACCAGGGACAGGGGGCGGAGGCACTGAAGCTTTCTTT. Residues: CASSPGTGGGGTEAFF.

The chain combines TRBV11-3 with TRBJ1-3, with a weak D call TRBD1 (6 bases). V was cut by 5 bases and J by 2 bases, with 7 bases left in between. This CDR3 comprises 13 residues. Germline V gene data show CDR1 as SGHNT and CDR2 as YENEEA. In DNA form, the CDR3 reads TGTGCCAGCAGCAGGGGGACTGGAAACACCATATATTTT. Its translation is CASSRGTGNTIYF.

The gene calls are TRBV5-1 and TRBJ2-2; 7 positions agree with TRBD1. The CDR3 has 16 amino acids. Germline V gives CDR1 SGHRS, CDR2 YFSETQ. J was trimmed by 1 base and V by 3 bases; bases with no gene match: 6. In nucleotides, the CDR3 is TGCGCCAGCAGCTCCGGACGACAGGGGAACACCGGGGAGCTGTTTTTT. This codes for CASSSGRQGNTGELFF.

The gene calls are TRBV24-1 and TRBJ1-2; TRBD1 might be the D (6 bases). V was trimmed by 4 bases and J by 4 bases, leaving 9 bases between them. The CDR3 totals 13 residues. Germline CDR1 is KGHDR and CDR2 is SFDVKD. The CDR3 coding sequence is TGTGCCACCAGTGACCGAGGGGGCTATGGCTACACCTTC. Protein product: CATSDRGGYGYTF.

The chain uses TRBV4-2 and TRBJ1-1, with D unclear. The CDR3 length is 12 residues. Between the trimmed V and J ends, which lost 0 bases and 12 bases, there was a span of 11 bases. CDR1 and CDR2 (germline): LGHNA, YNFKEQ. CDR3 region: CASSQDGGSPFF. The DNA for the CDR3 is TGTGCCAGCAGCCAAGATGGAGGGTCTCCTTTCTTT.